This TCR beta chain stems from a study of control samples from healthy donors and cancer patients. Clones were sequenced by immunoSEQ multiplex PCR, and TCRdb holds only the in-frame ones, with some missing. The sample lists about 19,000 clones; 84% were seen once. This sequence originates from a woman aged 70-85 years with lung cancer. The source material was PBMCs.

In DNA form, the CDR3 reads TGTGCCAGCAGCCCTGGGCATCACACTGAAGCTTTCTTT. As protein: CASSPGHHTEAFF. The rearrangement links TRBV9 to TRBJ1-1; D uncertain. The CDR3 length is 13 residues. The germline V gene encodes CDR1 SGDLS and CDR2 YYNGEE. V was clipped by 4 bases and J by 3 bases, with 10 bases between them. Supplemented by reference TRBV9 and TRBJ1-1, the full variable domain reads DSGVTQTPKHLITATGQRVTLRCSPRSGDLSVYWYQQSLDQGLQFLIQYYNGEERAKGNILERFSAQQFPDLHSELNLSSLELGDSALYFCASSPGHHTEAFFGQGTRLTVV.